This T cell receptor (beta chain) emerged from a study of T-cell memory formation after mild COVID-19. Overall study findings and caveats: Researchers found some responding clones in pre-infection memory, a sign that cross-reactive memory joined. A balance of CD4 and CD8 characterized clones contracting day 15 to 85, whereas later expanders leaned CD4+.

With regard to this clonotype: Its antigen is as yet unknown.

The germline gives CDR1 DFQATT, CDR2 SNEGSKA (reference sequence). The CDR3 is 13 amino acids. V was cut by 1 base and J by 3 bases, with 7 bases left in between. TCR alpha and TCR beta cDNA libraries with sample barcodes and UMIs came from 5'RACE using constant-segment primers. Using its own MiXCR run on the 5' RACE reads, TCRdb lists one record per CDR3 protein. The data hold 250,000 to 400,000 distinct CDR3 sequences, with about 13% observed a single time. The source is a young man who had mild COVID-19 (a few samples of this study predate the infection). Cell type and time point are not known. The V gene is TRBV20-1, the J gene TRBJ1-5; no reliable D call. Sequencing input: PBMCs or a T cell subset sorted from them (not recorded which). This chain's CDR3 is CSARGAINQPQHF. In DNA form, the CDR3 reads TGCAGTGCTAGAGGGGCGATCAATCAGCCCCAGCATTTT.